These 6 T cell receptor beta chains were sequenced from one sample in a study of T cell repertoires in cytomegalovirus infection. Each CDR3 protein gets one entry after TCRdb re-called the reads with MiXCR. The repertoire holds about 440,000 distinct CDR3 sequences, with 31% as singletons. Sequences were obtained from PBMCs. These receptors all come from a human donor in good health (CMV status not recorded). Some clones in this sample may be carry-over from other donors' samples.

CDR3 amino acids: CSVEDRGLSTEAFF. As DNA, the CDR3 is TGCAGCGTTGAGGACAGGGGGCTTAGCACTGAAGCTTTCTTT. The chain carries TRBV29-1 and TRBJ1-1; TRBD1 matches at 11 bases. Germline values: CDR1 SQVTM, CDR2 ANQGSEA. The CDR3 contains 14 residues. The trim removed 3 bases at V and 4 bases at J, leaving 4 bases unmatched. Drawing the rest from reference TRBV29-1 and TRBJ1-1, the complete variable domain is SAVISQKPSRDICQRGTSLTIQCQVDSQVTMMFWYRQQPGQSLTLIATANQGSEATYESGFVIDKFPISRPNLTFSTLTVSNMSPEDSSIYLCSVEDRGLSTEAFFGQGTRLTVV.

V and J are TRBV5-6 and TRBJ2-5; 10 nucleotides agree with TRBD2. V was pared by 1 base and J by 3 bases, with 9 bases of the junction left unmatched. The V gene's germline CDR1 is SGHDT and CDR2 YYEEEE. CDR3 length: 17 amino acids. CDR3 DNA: TGTGCCAGCAGCTTGCATTTCGCTAGCGGGAGTAAAGAGACCCAGTACTTC. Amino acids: CASSLHFASGSKETQYF.

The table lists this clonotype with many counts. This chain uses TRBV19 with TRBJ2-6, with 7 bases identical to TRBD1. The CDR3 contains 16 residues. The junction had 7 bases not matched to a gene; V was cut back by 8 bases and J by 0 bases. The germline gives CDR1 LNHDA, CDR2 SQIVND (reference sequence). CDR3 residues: CASVQGFSSGANVLTF. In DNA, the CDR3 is TGTGCCAGTGTACAGGGGTTTAGCTCTGGGGCCAACGTCCTGACTTTC.

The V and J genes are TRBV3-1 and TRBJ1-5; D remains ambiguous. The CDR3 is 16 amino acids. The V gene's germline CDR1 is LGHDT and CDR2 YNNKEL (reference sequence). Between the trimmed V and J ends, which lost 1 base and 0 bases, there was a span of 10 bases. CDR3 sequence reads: CASSQGVMVSNQPQHF. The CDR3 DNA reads TGTGCCAGCAGCCAAGGAGTTATGGTTAGCAATCAGCCCCAGCATTTT.

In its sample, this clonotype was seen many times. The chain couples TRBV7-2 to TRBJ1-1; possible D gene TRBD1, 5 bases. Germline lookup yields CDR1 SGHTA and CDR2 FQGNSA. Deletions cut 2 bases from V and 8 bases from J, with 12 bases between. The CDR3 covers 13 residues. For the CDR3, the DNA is TGTGCCAGCAGCTTAAGGATGGGGGGGGAAGCTTTCTTT. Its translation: CASSLRMGGEAFF.

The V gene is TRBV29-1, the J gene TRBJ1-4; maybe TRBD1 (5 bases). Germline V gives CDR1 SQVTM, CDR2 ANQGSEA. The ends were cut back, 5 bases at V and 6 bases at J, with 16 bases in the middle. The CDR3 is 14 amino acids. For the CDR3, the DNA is TGCAGCGTTCCACGTGAGGGGAGCTATGAAAAACTGTTTTTT. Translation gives CSVPREGSYEKLFF.